A single sample is the source of the 8 T cell receptor beta chains below, sequenced in a study of control samples from healthy donors and cancer patients (dated by TCRdb to 2019 to 2021). Library preparation was by the immunoSEQ multiplex PCR assay. Imported from immuneACCESS, the table was reduced by TCRdb to in-frame sequences with V and J called. These copies leave out some clones; in studies compared against another copy, an unresolved V gene accounts for under half, and the cause of the remainder is not known. This sample holds roughly 95,000 clones; over 85% were observed only once. The ten largest clones take up about 3% of the sample. Sequenced input: blood. These receptors originate from a human donor in good health. The donor label of this sample is uncertain.

CDR3 bases: TGTGCCAGTAGTATTAGGCCCTTCAGGGTGGGGGTTTCTGAAGCTTTCTTT. The encoded protein is CASSIRPFRVGVSEAFF. The chain recombines TRBV19 with TRBJ1-1; a weak D match, TRBD1 (5 bases). Trimming shortened V by 3 bases and J by 6 bases, and 23 bases separated the two germline ends. Germline CDR1 LNHDA, CDR2 SQIVND (reference sequence). The length of the CDR3 is 17 residues.

CDR3 loop: CASSYLAGGLTYEQYV. For the CDR3, the DNA is TGTGCCAGCAGTTACCTGGCTGGGGGCCTTACCTACGAGCAGTACGTC. The chain recombines TRBV6-2 or TRBV6-3 with TRBJ2-7; possibly TRBD1 for D (6 bases). This CDR3 has 16 amino acids. The ends were cut back, 2 bases at V and 2 bases at J, with 16 bases in the middle. Germline CDR1 is MNHEY and CDR2 is SVGEGT.

This clone came up once. The sample carries other DNA sequences with the same CDR3. The chain employs TRBV7-9 and TRBJ2-2; unclear D gene. The ends were cut back, 1 base at V and 3 bases at J, with 0 bases in the middle. Germline CDR1 is SEHNR and CDR2 is FQNEAQ (reference sequence). The CDR3 has 12 amino acids. CDR3: CASSLDTGELFF. The CDR3 DNA sequence: TGTGCCAGCAGCTTAGACACCGGGGAGCTGTTTTTT.

The V call is TRBV6-2 or TRBV6-3, the J call TRBJ1-4, with D unresolved. The ends were cut back, 2 bases at V and 3 bases at J, with 1 base in the middle. This CDR3 has 12 residues. Germline assignment: CDR1 MNHEY and CDR2 SVGEGT. Here the CDR3 reads CASSYPNEKLFF. In DNA form, the CDR3 reads TGTGCCAGCAGTTACCCTAATGAAAAACTGTTTTTT.

The rearrangement uses TRBV9 and TRBJ1-2, with a weak D call TRBD1 (6 bases). The germline CDR1 and CDR2 sequences are SGDLS and YYNGEE. The ends were cut back, 0 bases at V and 5 bases at J, with 14 bases in the middle. The CDR3 runs 15 residues. CDR3 in DNA: TGTGCCAGCAGCGTAGAGTCAGGGGAGGAGTATGGCTACACCTTC. Residues: CASSVESGEEYGYTF.

J is TRBJ1-3 and V is TRBV7-6; no definite D call. There are 18 residues in the CDR3. V was pared by 1 base and J by 0 bases, with 16 bases between. CDR1 is SGHVS and CDR2 is FNYEAQ in the germline V gene. The CDR3 spells CASSLGINAGASGNTIYF. CDR3 nucleotide sequence: TGTGCCAGCAGCTTAGGAATTAACGCCGGAGCCTCTGGAAACACCATATATTTT.

The V and J genes are TRBV9 and TRBJ1-5; no clear D. The V gene's germline CDR1 is SGDLS and CDR2 YYNGEE. The V end was cut by 0 bases, the J end by 6 bases, with 10 bases between. CDR3 length: 14 amino acids. CDR3 in amino acids: CASSVGLLGQPQHF. DNA of the CDR3: TGTGCCAGCAGCGTAGGGTTATTAGGTCAGCCCCAGCATTTT.

The rearrangement uses TRBV27 and TRBJ2-2, with D unclear. This CDR3 is 15 amino acids long. Trimming pared 5 bases from V and 7 bases from J, leaving 17 bases between. CDR1 and CDR2 (germline): MNHEY, SMNVEV (reference sequence). The CDR3 nucleotides are TGTGCCAGCAGTGCCCCGACAAAATTAGGCGGGGAGCTGTTTTTT. As protein: CASSAPTKLGGELFF.